Sequencing of this TCR beta chain was carried out in a study of response to subunit inactivated influenza vaccine. The length of the CDR3 is 16 residues. J lost 1 base, V lost 4 bases, and 10 bases had no gene match. Per the germline V gene, CDR1 is DFQATT and CDR2 is SNEGSKA (reference sequence). TCRdb independently ran MiXCR on the RT-PCR reads; one entry per CDR3 protein. The sample carries 500,000 to 550,000 distinct CDR3 sequences, approximately 7.3% recorded once. This clonotype was seen more than once but under ten times. The chain recombines TRBV20-1 with TRBJ2-3, with 8 bases fitting TRBD2. This receptor was obtained from a man between 45 and 75 years old who received an inactivated influenza vaccine. Sequenced here: PBMCs from blood, sampled roughly 24 months after vaccination. In DNA, the CDR3 is TGCAGTGCTACCTCCTCAACTAGCGGTGGCACAGATACGCAGTATTTT. Translation: CSATSSTSGGTDTQYF.